A single sample is the source of the 27 T cell receptor beta chains below, sequenced in a study of T cells after yellow fever vaccination. One entry per CDR3 protein results from TCRdb running MiXCR on the 5' RACE reads. The data hold 360,000 or so distinct CDR3 sequences, with 11% observed a single time. The material was PBMCs, obtained on the day of the first yellow fever vaccination. The receptor source for this set is a man younger than 30 who received the YFV17D yellow fever vaccine.

The DNA for the CDR3 is TGTGCCAGCAGCTTTGGGAGCGGACCTCTCCGGACGCAGTATTTT. This translates into CASSFGSGPLRTQYF. This chain connects TRBV7-9 to TRBJ2-3; D is possibly TRBD2 (5 bases). The V end was cut by 3 bases, the J end by 9 bases, with 19 bases between. CDR3 size: 15 residues. CDR1 is SEHNR and CDR2 is FQNEAQ in the germline V gene (reference sequence).

This clonotype was counted only a few times. This chain connects TRBV20-1 to TRBJ2-2; a weak D match, TRBD2 (6 bases). V lost 3 bases and J lost 5, with 16 bases in between. CDR1 is DFQATT, CDR2 SNEGSKA, per germline (reference sequence). The CDR3 runs 15 residues. The CDR3: CSARNYGTSTGELFF. DNA for the CDR3: TGCAGTGCTAGGAACTATGGGACTTCTACCGGGGAGCTGTTTTTT.

This rearrangement joins TRBV5-6 to TRBJ2-7, with 12 positions matching TRBD2. From germline, CDR1 is SGHDT and CDR2 YYEEEE. CDR3 length: 17 amino acids. V shed 0 bases, J shed 0 bases, and the junction held 4 bases outside the gene matches. The CDR3 sequence: CASSLGLAGASSYEQYV. The DNA for the CDR3 is TGTGCCAGCAGCTTGGGACTAGCGGGGGCAAGCTCCTACGAGCAGTACGTC.

The chain is built from TRBV4-2 and TRBJ2-3; 11 bases match TRBD2. CDR1 is LGHNA and CDR2 is YNFKEQ in the germline V gene. The CDR3 totals 18 residues. V lost 3 bases and J lost 6; bases outside the gene matches: 14. Written as DNA, the CDR3 is TGTGCCAGCAGCCATTCCTATAGCGGGGGGGAATTGTTGGATACGCAGTATTTT. Translation gives CASSHSYSGGELLDTQYF.

This clonotype was recorded a few times. The chain has TRBV7-9 and TRBJ2-1, with TRBD1 as a possible D gene (5 bases). Germline values: CDR1 SEHNR, CDR2 FQNEAQ (reference sequence). The V gene lost 2 bases and the J gene lost 3 bases, with 11 bases spanning the gap. The CDR3 consists of 15 residues. DNA of the CDR3: TGTGCCAGCAGCTTACTGGGGCGCGGCTACAATGAGCAGTTCTTC. Protein sequence: CASSLLGRGYNEQFF.

The chain uses TRBV5-1 and TRBJ2-1, with D possibly TRBD2 on 5 matching bases. V lost 0 bases and J lost 9, with 16 bases in between. CDR3 length: 15 residues. Germline V gene sequence: CDR1 SGHRS, CDR2 YFSETQ. CDR3 protein: CASSLEWVGEREQFF. The CDR3 DNA follows: TGCGCCAGCAGCTTGGAATGGGTGGGAGAGCGTGAGCAGTTCTTC. The full variable domain, completed using reference TRBV5-1 and TRBJ2-1, is KAGVTQTPRYLIKTRGQQVTLSCSPISGHRSVSWYQQTPGQGLQFLFEYFSETQRNKGNFPGRFSGRQFSNSRSEMNVSTLELGDSALYLCASSLEWVGEREQFFGPGTRLTVL.

The V gene is TRBV29-1, the J gene TRBJ2-5; D may be TRBD1 (6 bases). CDR3 length: 12 residues. The V and J ends lost 0 bases and 6 bases respectively, with 8 bases between them. Germline lookup yields CDR1 SQVTM and CDR2 ANQGSEA. The CDR3 loop is CSVEEGTQTQYF. CDR3 sequence (DNA): TGCAGCGTTGAAGAAGGGACACAGACCCAGTACTTC.

This chain connects TRBV7-9 to TRBJ2-1; no clear D gene. Trimming left V 6 bases short and J 0 bases short, with 18 bases between. The CDR3 is made up of 17 amino acids. Germline V gene lookup returns CDR1 SEHNR and CDR2 FQNEAQ (reference sequence). CDR3 in amino acids: CASRFPLKTRSYNEQFF. In DNA form, the CDR3 reads TGTGCCAGCAGATTTCCGCTAAAGACCCGCTCCTACAATGAGCAGTTCTTC.

This clonotype was observed at least ten times. This chain joins TRBV9 and TRBJ2-5; TRBD1 aligns across 8 bases. The CDR3 length is 14 residues. The germline CDR1 and CDR2 sequences are SGDLS and YYNGEE. With 3 bases clipped from V and 2 bases from J, the junction kept 3 bases outside the gene matches. In nucleotides, the CDR3 is TGTGCCAGCAGCGATCGGACAGGGCAAGAGACCCAGTACTTC. It yields the protein CASSDRTGQETQYF. The full variable domain, in which reference TRBV9 and TRBJ2-5 provide the parts outside the CDR3, is DSGVTQTPKHLITATGQRVTLRCSPRSGDLSVYWYQQSLDQGLQFLIQYYNGEERAKGNILERFSAQQFPDLHSELNLSSLELGDSALYFCASSDRTGQETQYFGPGTRLLVL.

This clonotype was picked up a small number of times. The rearrangement links TRBV18 to TRBJ1-3, with D possibly TRBD1 on 5 matching bases. The CDR3 runs to 14 residues. Trimming took off 1 base at V and 4 bases at J, with 8 bases between the two ends. Germline CDR1 is KGHSH and CDR2 is LQKENI. CDR3 DNA: TGTGCCAGCTCACCACTGGGGGAAGGAAACACCATATATTTT. Translation: CASSPLGEGNTIYF.

This clonotype has only a few counts. The rearrangement joins TRBV9 to TRBJ2-3; possible D gene TRBD1, 6 bases. Germline V gene sequence: CDR1 SGDLS, CDR2 YYNGEE. V dropped 1 base and J dropped 1 base, with 13 bases sitting between them. This CDR3 is built from 16 residues. This chain's CDR3 is CASSVNPTGGTDTQYF. In DNA, the CDR3 is TGTGCCAGCAGCGTAAATCCGACAGGAGGCACAGATACGCAGTATTTT.

The sample holds many counts of this clonotype. The CDR3, as DNA: TGCGCCAGCAGCTCCGACCCGGATCCTAGGGGCTACACCTTC. Amino acid sequence: CASSSDPDPRGYTF. V gene TRBV5-1 combines with J gene TRBJ1-2, with D unresolved. With 3 bases removed from V and 8 bases from J, the gap between germline ends came to 17 bases. CDR3 length: 14 residues. Germline CDR1 reads SGHRS; CDR2 reads YFSETQ.

This chain connects TRBV6-2 or TRBV6-3 to TRBJ2-1; D gene unclear. The CDR3 covers 11 residues. Trimming stripped 6 bases from V and 10 bases from J, with 10 bases between. CDR1 is MNHEY, CDR2 SVGEGT, per germline. CDR3 DNA: TGTGCCAGCAGCTCGACTCCGGAGCAGTTCTTC. As protein: CASSSTPEQFF.

The CDR3 spells CASSYRRSSYEQYF. In DNA, the CDR3 is TGTGCCAGCAGCTACAGGCGAAGCTCCTACGAGCAGTACTTC. V and J are TRBV7-8 and TRBJ2-7; a weak D match, TRBD1 (5 bases). V was shortened by 4 bases and J by 0 bases, with 10 bases between the two germline ends. This CDR3 has 14 residues. Looked up from germline, CDR1 is SGHVS and CDR2 is FQNEAQ. Complete variable domain (other parts from reference TRBV7-8 and TRBJ2-7): GAGVSQSPRYKVAKRGQDVALRCDPISGHVSLFWYQQALGQGPEFLTYFQNEAQLDKSGLPSDRFFAERPEGSVSTLKIQRTQQEDSAVYLCASSYRRSSYEQYFGPGTRLTVT.

The chain uses TRBV11-3 and TRBJ2-3, with D possibly being TRBD2 (5 bases). Germline V gene data show CDR1 as SGHNT and CDR2 as YENEEA. This CDR3 has 14 amino acids. The V end lost 1 base, the J end lost 6 bases, and 11 bases lay between the germline ends. As DNA, the CDR3 is TGTGCCAGCAGCTTAGCGGCACGAGGGGATACGCAGTATTTT. It yields the protein CASSLAARGDTQYF.

This clonotype turned up a few times. This chain uses TRBV15 with TRBJ1-2, with TRBD1 matching over 9 bases. V was clipped by 4 bases and J by 6 bases; unmatched bases: 6. CDR1 is LNHNV, CDR2 YYDKDF, per germline (reference sequence). The CDR3 has 14 amino acids. The CDR3 DNA follows: TGTGCCACCAGCACAACAGACAGGGGGAATGGCTACACCTTC. This codes for CATSTTDRGNGYTF.

The sample holds many counts of this clonotype. The genes are TRBV28 and TRBJ2-6, with D possibly matching TRBD1 (6 bases). The V gene lost 2 bases and the J gene lost 2 bases, with 10 bases spanning the gap. Germline values: CDR1 MDHEN, CDR2 SYDVKM. The CDR3 has 16 amino acids. This CDR3 reads CASSLITGTGANVLTF. The CDR3 DNA is TGTGCCAGCAGTTTAATTACAGGGACTGGGGCCAACGTCCTGACTTTC. The full variable domain, in which reference TRBV28 and TRBJ2-6 provide the parts outside the CDR3, is DVKVTQSSRYLVKRTGEKVFLECVQDMDHENMFWYRQDPGLGLRLIYFSYDVKMKEKGDIPEGYSVSREKKERFSLILESASTNQTSMYLCASSLITGTGANVLTFGAGSRLTVL.

This clonotype has ten or more counts. This chain links TRBV5-1 with TRBJ2-7; 7 bases are a match to TRBD1. The CDR3 totals 16 residues. Germline trimming cut 0 bases from V and 3 bases from J; bases unmatched to any gene: 9. CDR1 SGHRS and CDR2 YFSETQ come from the germline V gene. DNA for the CDR3: TGCGCCAGCAGCTTGGGGGCAGGGGGTACGTTCTACGAGCAGTACGTC. Encoded protein: CASSLGAGGTFYEQYV.

This clonotype turned up a few times. The genes are TRBV27 and TRBJ2-2; D not resolved. The germline gives CDR1 MNHEY, CDR2 SMNVEV (reference sequence). Trimming took 10 bases from V and 0 from J, leaving 12 bases between them. The CDR3 consists of 14 residues. CDR3 sequence (DNA): TGTGCCACCGCGCTTTTCGCGAACACCGGGGAGCTGTTTTTT. Translation gives CATALFANTGELFF.

The table lists this clonotype with a few counts. V and J are TRBV21-1 and TRBJ2-7. TRBV21-1 represents a pseudogene. This CDR3 spans 10 amino acids. CDR3 protein: CASSNYEQYF. For the CDR3, the DNA is TGTGCCAGCAGCAATTACGAGCAGTACTTC.

This clonotype was seen a handful of times. The rearrangement joins TRBV7-8 to TRBJ2-1; maybe TRBD1 (5 bases). V was clipped by 10 bases and J by 4 bases, with 17 bases between them. From germline, CDR1 is SGHVS and CDR2 FQNEAQ. This CDR3 comprises 14 residues. The CDR3 coding sequence is TGTGCCACCAACCCGCCCAGGGAATACAATGAGCAGTTCTTC. Its translation is CATNPPREYNEQFF.

The chain joins TRBV7-9 to TRBJ2-1; 11 nucleotides line up with TRBD1. The CDR3 is made up of 15 amino acids. V trimming: 2 bases; J trimming: 7 bases; junction bases outside the gene matches: 4. Germline lookup yields CDR1 SEHNR and CDR2 FQNEAQ (reference sequence). CDR3 nucleotides: TGTGCCAGCAGCTTAAAGGGGACAGGGGGTAATGAGCAGTTCTTC. Translation: CASSLKGTGGNEQFF. Together with reference TRBV7-9 and TRBJ2-1, the CDR3 gives the full variable domain: DTGVSQNPRHKITKRGQNVTFRCDPISEHNRLYWYRQTLGQGPEFLTYFQNEAQLEKSRLLSDRFSAERPKGSFSTLEIQRTEQGDSAMYLCASSLKGTGGNEQFFGPGTRLTVL.

There are many counts of this clonotype. V and J are TRBV4-3 and TRBJ2-7; possibly TRBD2 for D (5 bases). The length of the CDR3 is 15 residues. Per the germline V gene, CDR1 is LGHNA and CDR2 is YSLEER. The ends were cut back, 3 bases at V and 1 base at J, with 13 bases in the middle. The CDR3 nucleotides read TGCGCCAGCAGCCAGGCCAGCGGTTGGTCCTACGAGCAGTACTTC. Translated, it gives CASSQASGWSYEQYF.

This clonotype was seen ten or more times. The chain couples TRBV7-3 to TRBJ1-1; D unresolved. V lost 7 bases, J lost 4 bases, and 13 bases lay in between. Germline CDR1 reads SGHTA; CDR2 reads FQGTGA. There are 13 residues in the CDR3. The CDR3 DNA is TGTGCCAGCATGCGACAAATCGGCACTGAAGCTTTCTTT. Translated: CASMRQIGTEAFF.

This clonotype was detected only a few times. The chain combines TRBV5-1 with TRBJ1-1; D is perhaps TRBD1 (5 bases). Per the germline V gene, CDR1 is SGHRS and CDR2 is YFSETQ. CDR3 length: 15 amino acids. V lost 2 bases and J 1 base, leaving 12 bases between the germline ends. The CDR3 DNA reads as TGCGCCAGCAGCTTCGCCGGGACGGGGAACACTGAAGCTTTCTTT. Its translation: CASSFAGTGNTEAFF.

The sample holds a few counts of this clonotype. The V call is TRBV4-1, the J call TRBJ1-2, with a possible D match to TRBD1 (6 bases). The V gene's germline CDR1 is MGHRA and CDR2 YSYEKL. The CDR3 contains 16 residues. With 3 bases removed from V and 0 bases from J, the gap between germline ends came to 14 bases. Here the CDR3 reads CASSQSPTGTNYGYTF. The CDR3 DNA follows: TGCGCCAGCAGCCAGTCCCCGACAGGAACTAACTATGGCTACACCTTC.

This clonotype was detected a few times. The chain combines TRBV7-9 with TRBJ2-3, with no clear D. The CDR3 contains 14 residues. Per the germline V gene, CDR1 is SEHNR and CDR2 is FQNEAQ (reference sequence). V lost 8 bases and J 2 bases, leaving 14 bases between the germline ends. Here the CDR3 DNA reads TGTGCCAGCGGGGAATGGGAAAACACAGATACGCAGTATTTT. Its protein is CASGEWENTDTQYF.